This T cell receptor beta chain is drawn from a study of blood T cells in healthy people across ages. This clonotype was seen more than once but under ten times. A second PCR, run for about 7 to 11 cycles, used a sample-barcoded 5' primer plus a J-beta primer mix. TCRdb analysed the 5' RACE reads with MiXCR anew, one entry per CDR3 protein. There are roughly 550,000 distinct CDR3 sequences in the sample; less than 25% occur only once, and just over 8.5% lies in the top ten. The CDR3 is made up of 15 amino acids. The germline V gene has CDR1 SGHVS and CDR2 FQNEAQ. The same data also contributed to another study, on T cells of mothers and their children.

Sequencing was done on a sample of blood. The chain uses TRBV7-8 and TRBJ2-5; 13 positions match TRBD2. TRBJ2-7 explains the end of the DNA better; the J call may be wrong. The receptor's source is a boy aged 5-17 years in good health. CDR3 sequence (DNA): TGTGCCAGCAGCTTACCCGGACTAGCGGGAGCCGAGCAGTACTTC. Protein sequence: CASSLPGLAGAEQYF.